These 5 T cell receptor beta chains were sequenced from one sample in a study of blood T cell repertoires in COVID-19. Some clones are missing from TCRdb's copy, which holds only in-frame ones; the method was immunoSEQ multiplex PCR. The table lists some 59,000 clones, approximately 80% of them singletons, with less than 25% in the top ten. Sequenced: peripheral blood. These receptor sequences come from an elderly man with active or convalescent COVID-19.

The V and J genes are TRBV18 and TRBJ2-7, with D hard to call. CDR1 is KGHSH and CDR2 is LQKENI in the germline V gene. V was pared by 2 bases and J by 0 bases, with 5 bases between. The CDR3 extends over 13 amino acids. The CDR3 DNA is TGTGCCAGCTCACCAGGGCGCTCCTACGAGCAGTACTTC. Translated, it gives CASSPGRSYEQYF.

The DNA for the CDR3 is TGTGCCTGGGTCATCGGGGGTTCGTACGAGCAGTACTTC. It translates to CAWVIGGSYEQYF. The rearrangement joins TRBV30 to TRBJ2-7, with D maybe TRBD2 (6 bases). V gave up 5 bases and J gave up 4 bases, with 15 bases separating them. CDR3 length equals 13 residues. Germline values: CDR1 GTSNPN, CDR2 SVGIG (reference sequence).

The chain carries TRBV19 and TRBJ2-4, with 8 bases lining up with TRBD2. CDR3 length equals 14 residues. Germline V gene lookup returns CDR1 LNHDA and CDR2 SQIVND (reference sequence). J gave up 3 bases and V 5 bases, and 3 bases lay outside the gene matches. In DNA, the CDR3 is TGTGCCAGTAGTGTACGGGGGGGCAAAAACATTCAGTACTTC. It specifies CASSVRGGKNIQYF.

The chain carries TRBV30 and TRBJ2-7, with a possible D match to TRBD1 (6 bases). Germline V gene data show CDR1 as GTSNPN and CDR2 as SVGIG (reference sequence). With 2 bases removed from V and 4 bases from J, the gap between germline ends came to 15 bases. The CDR3 has 14 residues. This chain's CDR3 is CAWSRDTGIYEQYF. In DNA form, the CDR3 reads TGTGCCTGGAGTCGGGACACAGGAATATACGAGCAGTACTTC.

The chain uses TRBV4-1 and TRBJ1-2; a possible D gene is TRBD1 (6 bases). The V and J ends lost 4 bases and 8 bases respectively, with 26 bases between them. The CDR3 sequence is 17 residues long. From germline, CDR1 is MGHRA and CDR2 YSYEKL. CDR3 region: CASSPQIGGVGRLGYTF. CDR3 nucleotide sequence: TGCGCCAGCAGCCCCCAGATAGGGGGGGTGGGGAGATTGGGCTACACCTTC.